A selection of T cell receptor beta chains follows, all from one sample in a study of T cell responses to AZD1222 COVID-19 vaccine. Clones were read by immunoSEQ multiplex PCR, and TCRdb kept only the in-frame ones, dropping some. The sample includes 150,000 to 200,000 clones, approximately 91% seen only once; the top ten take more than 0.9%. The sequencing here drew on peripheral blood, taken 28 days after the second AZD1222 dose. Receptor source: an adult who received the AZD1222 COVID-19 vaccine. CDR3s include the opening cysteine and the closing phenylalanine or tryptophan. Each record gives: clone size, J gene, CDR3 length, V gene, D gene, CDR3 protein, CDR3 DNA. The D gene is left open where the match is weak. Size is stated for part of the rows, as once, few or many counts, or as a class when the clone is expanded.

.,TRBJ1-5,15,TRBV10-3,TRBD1,CAISERDRGGQPQHF,TGTGCCATCAGTGAGCGGGACAGGGGTGGTCAGCCCCAGCATTTT
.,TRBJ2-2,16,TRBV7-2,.,CASSWGSGVGTGELFF,TGTGCCAGCAGCTGGGGTAGCGGTGTCGGCACCGGGGAGCTGTTTTTT
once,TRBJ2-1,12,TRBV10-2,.,CASSWVGNEQFF,TGCGCCAGCTCTTGGGTCGGGAATGAGCAGTTCTTC
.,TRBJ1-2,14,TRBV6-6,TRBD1,CASSYRGHGDGYTF,TGTGCCAGCAGTTACAGGGGGCATGGAGATGGCTACACCTTC
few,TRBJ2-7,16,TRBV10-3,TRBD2,CANAYVLAGAKYEQYF,TGTGCGAACGCTTACGTACTAGCGGGCGCCAAATACGAGCAGTACTTC
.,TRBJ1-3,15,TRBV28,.,CASSFQQLSRYTIYF,TGTGCCAGCAGTTTTCAACAACTCTCTAGATACACCATATATTTT
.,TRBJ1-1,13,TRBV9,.,CASSVESNTEAFF,TGTGCCAGCAGCGTAGAGTCGAACACTGAAGCTTTCTTT
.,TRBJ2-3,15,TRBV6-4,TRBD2,CASATLAGGTDTQYF,TGTGCCAGCGCCACCCTAGCGGGAGGCACAGATACGCAGTATTTT
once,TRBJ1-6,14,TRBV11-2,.,CASSLSGYNSPLHF,TGTGCCAGCAGCTTATCAGGGTATAATTCACCCCTCCACTTT
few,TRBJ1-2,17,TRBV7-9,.,CASSLNTVQTGLGGYTF,TGTGCCAGCAGCTTAAATACCGTCCAGACAGGTCTAGGTGGCTACACCTTC
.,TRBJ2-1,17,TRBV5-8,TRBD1,CASSWGTGRGELDEQFF,TGTGCCAGCAGCTGGGGGACAGGGAGAGGTGAGCTCGATGAGCAGTTCTTC
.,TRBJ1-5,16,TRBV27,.,CASSPRPTVSNQPQHF,TGTGCCAGCAGCCCCCGACCCACGGTTAGCAATCAGCCCCAGCATTTT
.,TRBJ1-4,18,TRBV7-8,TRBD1,CASSSGRDRGREDEKLFF,TGTGCCAGCAGCTCGGGCCGGGACAGGGGGCGGGAGGATGAAAAACTGTTTTTT
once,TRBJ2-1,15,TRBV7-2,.,CASSLLWSRDNEQFF,TGTGCCAGCAGCTTACTTTGGTCTCGGGACAATGAGCAGTTCTTC
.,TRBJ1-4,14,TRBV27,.,CASSFGQKNEKLFF,TGTGCCAGCAGTTTCGGACAGAAGAATGAAAAACTGTTTTTT
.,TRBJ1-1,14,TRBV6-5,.,CASSYSGGNTEAFF,TGTGCCAGCAGTTACTCGGGGGGGAACACTGAAGCTTTCTTT
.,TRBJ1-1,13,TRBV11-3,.,CASSLDSNTEAFF,TGTGCCAGCAGTCTAGACTCGAACACTGAAGCTTTCTTT
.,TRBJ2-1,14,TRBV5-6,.,CASSSWTTYNEQFF,TGTGCCAGCAGCTCCTGGACTACCTACAATGAGCAGTTCTTC
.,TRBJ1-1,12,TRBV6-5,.,CASSQVSPEAFF,TGTGCCAGCAGCCAAGTATCACCCGAAGCTTTCTTT
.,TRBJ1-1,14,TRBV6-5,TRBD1,CASSYDRARTEAFF,TGTGCCAGCAGTTACGACAGGGCACGCACTGAAGCTTTCTTT
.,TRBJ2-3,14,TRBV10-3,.,CAISARGGTDTQYF,TGTGCCATCAGTGCTCGCGGGGGCACAGATACGCAGTATTTT
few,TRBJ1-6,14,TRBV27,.,CASSHPPKLSPLHF,TGTGCCAGCAGTCATCCCCCCAAATTGTCACCCCTCCACTTT
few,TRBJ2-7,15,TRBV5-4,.,CASSVFGTVSYEQYF,TGTGCCAGCAGCGTCTTCGGGACGGTGAGCTACGAGCAGTACTTC
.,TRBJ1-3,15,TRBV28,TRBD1,CASKPQGASGNTIYF,TGTGCCAGCAAACCACAGGGGGCGTCTGGAAACACCATATATTTT
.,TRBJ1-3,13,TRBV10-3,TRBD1,CAIKPRQGRGIYF,TGTGCCATCAAACCCCGACAGGGGCGCGGCATATATTTT
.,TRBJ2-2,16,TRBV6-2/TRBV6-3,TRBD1,CASSSDRGQHTGELFF,TGTGCCAGCAGTTCGGACAGGGGCCAACACACCGGGGAGCTGTTTTTT
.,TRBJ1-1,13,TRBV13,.,CASSLDENTEAFF,TGTGCCAGCAGCTTAGACGAGAACACTGAAGCTTTCTTT
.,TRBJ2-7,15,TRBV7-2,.,CASSLRGPRPVKQYF,TGTGCCAGCAGCTTACGGGGGCCCCGCCCGGTGAAGCAGTACTTC
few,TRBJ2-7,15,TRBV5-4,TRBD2,CASSRTSGSEYEQYF,TGTGCCAGCAGCAGGACTAGCGGGTCAGAGTACGAGCAGTACTTC
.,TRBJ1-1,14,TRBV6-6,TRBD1,CASSRGTANTEAFF,TGTGCCAGCAGTCGAGGGACAGCGAACACTGAAGCTTTCTTT
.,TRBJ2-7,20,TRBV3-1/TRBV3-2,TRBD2,CASSQDRGTSGGPTTYEQYF,TGTGCCAGCAGCCAAGATCGTGGGACTAGCGGGGGGCCAACAACCTACGAGCAGTACTTC
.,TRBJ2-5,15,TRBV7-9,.,CASSLGVVAGETQYF,TGTGCCAGCAGCTTAGGTGTGGTTGCGGGAGAGACCCAGTACTTC
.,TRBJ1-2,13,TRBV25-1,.,CASSEFAGYGYTF,TGTGCCAGCAGTGAATTTGCGGGCTATGGCTACACCTTC
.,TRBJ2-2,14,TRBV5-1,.,CASSSGPNTGELFF,TGCGCCAGCAGCTCCGGGCCAAACACCGGGGAGCTGTTTTTT
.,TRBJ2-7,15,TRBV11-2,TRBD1,CASSLDRDRPYEQYF,TGTGCCAGCAGCTTAGACAGGGACAGACCCTACGAGCAGTACTTC
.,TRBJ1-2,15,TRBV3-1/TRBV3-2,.,CASSQGRRGVAGYTF,TGTGCCAGCAGCCAAGGAAGACGGGGGGTCGCGGGCTACACCTTC
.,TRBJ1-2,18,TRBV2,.,CASSEYGAGVRWKNGYTF,TGTGCCAGCAGTGAATATGGGGCAGGGGTCCGATGGAAGAACGGCTACACCTTC
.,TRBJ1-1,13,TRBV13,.,CASSFTVALEAFF,TGTGCCAGCAGCTTTACCGTTGCCCTTGAAGCTTTCTTT
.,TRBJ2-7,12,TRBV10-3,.,CAITRSSYEQYF,TGTGCCATCACCAGGAGCTCCTACGAGCAGTACTTC
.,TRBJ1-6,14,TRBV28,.,CASSPPVTNSPLHF,TGTGCCAGCAGTCCCCCGGTCACTAATTCACCCCTCCACTTT
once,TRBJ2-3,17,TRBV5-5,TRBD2,CASSLGIAGGPTDTQYF,TGTGCCAGCAGCTTGGGGATAGCGGGGGGCCCCACAGATACGCAGTATTTT
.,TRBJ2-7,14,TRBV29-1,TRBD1,CSVIGTGSSYEQYF,TGCAGCGTTATAGGGACAGGGAGCTCCTACGAGCAGTACTTC
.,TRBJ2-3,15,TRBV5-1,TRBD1,CASSLGDSYTDTQYF,TGCGCCAGCAGCTTGGGGGACAGCTACACAGATACGCAGTATTTT
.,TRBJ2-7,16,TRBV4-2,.,CASSQGVAGFSEEQYF,TGTGCCAGCAGCCAAGGAGTTGCGGGATTCTCTGAAGAGCAGTACTTC
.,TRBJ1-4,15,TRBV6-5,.,CASSYGLQANEKLFF,TGTGCCAGCAGTTACGGCCTCCAGGCGAATGAAAAACTGTTTTTT
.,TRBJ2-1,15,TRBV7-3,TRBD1,CASSHGDSGYNEQFF,TGTGCCAGCAGCCACGGGGACAGTGGGTACAATGAGCAGTTCTTC
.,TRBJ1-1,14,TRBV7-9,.,CASTQGQMNTEAFF,TGTGCCAGCACCCAGGGGCAAATGAACACTGAAGCTTTCTTT
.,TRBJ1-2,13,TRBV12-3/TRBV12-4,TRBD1,CASSWDRGYGYTF,TGTGCCAGCAGTTGGGACAGGGGCTATGGCTACACCTTC
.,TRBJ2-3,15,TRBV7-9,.,CASSPPEGKADTQYF,TGTGCCAGCAGCCCTCCGGAGGGGAAGGCAGATACGCAGTATTTT
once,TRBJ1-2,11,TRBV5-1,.,CATQGPYGYTF,TGCGCCACCCAGGGTCCTTACGGCTACACCTTC
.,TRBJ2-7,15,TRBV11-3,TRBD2,CASSPGLAGVYEQYF,TGTGCCAGCAGCCCAGGACTAGCGGGAGTATACGAGCAGTACTTC
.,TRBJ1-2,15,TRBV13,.,CASSSSGASNYGYTF,TGTGCCAGCAGTTCATCCGGGGCTTCCAACTATGGCTACACCTTC
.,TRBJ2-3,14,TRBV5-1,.,CASSFSGATDTQYF,TGCGCCAGCAGCTTTTCGGGGGCCACAGATACGCAGTATTTT
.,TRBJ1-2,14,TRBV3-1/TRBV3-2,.,CASSLLKPNYGYTF,TGTGCCAGCAGCCTCCTAAAGCCTAACTATGGCTACACCTTC
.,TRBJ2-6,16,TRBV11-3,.,CASSTRQTSGANVLTF,TGTGCCAGCAGCACCAGACAGACCTCTGGGGCCAACGTCCTGACTTTC
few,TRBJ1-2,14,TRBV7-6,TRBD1,CASSLGTGANGYTF,TGTGCCAGCAGCTTAGGGACAGGGGCGAATGGCTACACCTTC
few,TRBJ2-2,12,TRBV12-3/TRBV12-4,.,CASNPGTGELFF,TGTGCCAGCAACCCGGGGACCGGGGAGCTGTTTTTT